The rows below give T cell receptor beta chains drawn from one sample of a study of OX40 agonist ivuxolimab in advanced cancers. Only in-frame clones appear in the TCRdb table, and some are missing; sequencing was by immunoSEQ multiplex PCR. This sample has tens of thousands of clones; about four fifths occur once, and the top ten carry 1.2%. The sample was CD4+ or CD8+ T cells sorted from blood, taken in a trial of the OX40 agonist ivuxolimab. These receptors originate from an adult with an advanced solid tumor such as melanoma, head and neck, liver or kidney cancer. Both conserved end residues are part of each CDR3. The D gene is left open where the match is weak. Only part of the rows carry a size: once, few, many, or a class if the clone is expanded.

NA,TRBV18,NA,TRBJ1-1,CASSPSPPQGTEAFF,TGTGCCAGCTCACCCTCCCCTCCTCAGGGAACTGAAGCTTTCTTT
NA,TRBV5-4,TRBD2,TRBJ2-1,CASSYLGLAGAYGNEQFF,TGTGCCAGCAGCTACCTTGGACTAGCGGGGGCCTATGGGAATGAGCAGTTCTTC
NA,TRBV4-2,TRBD2,TRBJ2-3,CASSQEISGGTSTDTQYF,TGTGCCAGCAGCCAAGAGATTAGCGGGGGGACTAGCACAGATACGCAGTATTTT
NA,TRBV6-1,NA,TRBJ2-1,CASTRARGDNEQFF,TGTGCCAGCACCCGCGCGAGGGGAGACAATGAGCAGTTCTTC
NA,TRBV6-1,TRBD1,TRBJ1-6,CATRTGQVNSPLHF,TGTGCCACGAGAACGGGACAGGTTAATTCACCCCTCCACTTT
NA,TRBV29-1,NA,TRBJ2-7,CSVEASPSSEQYF,TGCAGCGTTGAGGCTAGCCCCTCTTCCGAGCAGTACTTC
NA,TRBV29-1,NA,TRBJ2-3,CSVRGSGAGSTDTQYF,TGCAGCGTTCGGGGGAGTGGGGCGGGGAGCACAGATACGCAGTATTTT
NA,TRBV28,NA,TRBJ1-3,CASSPSEGNGNTIYF,TGTGCCAGCAGTCCCTCAGAAGGGAATGGAAACACCATATATTTT
NA,TRBV4-3,NA,TRBJ1-6,CASSQERPETGLGSPLHF,TGCGCCAGCAGCCAAGAGCGACCTGAAACAGGGCTTGGATCACCCCTCCACTTT
NA,TRBV6-6,NA,TRBJ1-2,CASVGTAGYGYTF,TGTGCCAGTGTAGGGACGGCGGGCTATGGCTACACCTTC
NA,TRBV18,NA,TRBJ1-2,CASSPFAGSPEGYTF,TGTGCCAGCTCACCCTTTGCAGGGTCCCCCGAGGGCTACACCTTC
once,TRBV5-1,TRBD1,TRBJ1-2,CASSLGKPGQGYGYTF,TGCGCCAGCAGCTTGGGGAAACCGGGACAGGGCTATGGCTACACCTTC
NA,TRBV30,TRBD1,TRBJ2-3,CALRRGQADTQYF,TGTGCCCTGCGAAGGGGGCAGGCAGATACGCAGTATTTT
NA,TRBV4-3,NA,TRBJ1-5,CASSQDAGSDQPQHF,TGCGCCAGCAGCCAAGATGCGGGGTCCGATCAGCCCCAGCATTTT
NA,TRBV7-2,NA,TRBJ1-1,CASSLMRGLNTEAFF,TGTGCCAGCAGCCTAATGCGGGGACTGAACACTGAAGCTTTCTTT
NA,TRBV6-1,NA,TRBJ1-6,CASSEAGLARSPLHF,TGTGCCAGCAGTGAGGCAGGGTTGGCCAGGTCACCCCTCCACTTT
NA,TRBV21-1,NA,TRBJ2-7,CASSKAPRDCCEQYF,TGTGCCAGCAGCAAAGCGCCCAGGGATTGTTGCGAGCAGTACTTC
NA,TRBV7-2,NA,TRBJ2-3,CASSGEDTQYF,TGTGCCAGCAGCGGTGAAGATACGCAGTATTTT
few,TRBV4-1,NA,TRBJ1-5,CASSQVLGGSGQPQHF,TGCGCCAGCAGCCAAGTTTTAGGGGGGAGCGGACAGCCCCAGCATTTT
NA,TRBV19,NA,TRBJ1-4,CASSIGPVNEKLFF,TGTGCCAGTAGTATAGGACCCGTTAATGAAAAACTGTTTTTT
NA,TRBV19,TRBD1,TRBJ1-5,CASSSQGTQPQHF,TGTGCCAGTAGTTCACAGGGGACCCAGCCCCAGCATTTT
NA,TRBV7-3,NA,TRBJ2-5,CASSSGIQETQYF,TGTGCCAGCAGCTCTGGAATCCAAGAGACCCAGTACTTC
NA,TRBV27,TRBD1,TRBJ1-5,CASSPGQGNQPQHF,TGTGCCAGCAGTCCCGGACAGGGCAATCAGCCCCAGCATTTT
NA,TRBV11-3,NA,TRBJ2-5,CASSLGRGKTQYF,TGTGCCAGCAGCCTCGGACGGGGGAAGACCCAGTACTTC
NA,TRBV9,NA,TRBJ2-2,CASGGAHTGELFF,TGTGCCAGCGGGGGGGCCCACACCGGGGAGCTGTTTTTT
NA,TRBV5-1,NA,TRBJ2-4,CASSMASGGPKNIQYF,TGCGCCAGCAGCATGGCCAGTGGGGGGCCCAAAAACATTCAGTACTTC
NA,TRBV7-2,TRBD2,TRBJ2-7,CASRRLAGDPAYEQYF,TGTGCCAGCAGGCGCTTAGCGGGGGACCCAGCCTACGAGCAGTACTTC
NA,TRBV7-8,NA,TRBJ2-7,CASSLERVEQYF,TGTGCCAGCAGCTTAGAGAGGGTCGAGCAGTACTTC
NA,TRBV7-9,NA,TRBJ1-4,CASSSGNEKLFF,TGTGCCAGCAGCTCCGGAAATGAAAAACTGTTTTTT
NA,TRBV9,NA,TRBJ2-3,CASSVGRRGGVSYTDTQYF,TGTGCCAGCAGCGTAGGGAGGCGTGGAGGGGTGAGTTACACAGATACGCAGTATTTT
NA,TRBV7-9,NA,TRBJ1-5,CASSLDQGQPQHF,TGTGCCAGCAGCTTAGATCAGGGTCAGCCCCAGCATTTT
NA,TRBV5-6,NA,TRBJ2-4,CASSPFPDGAKNIQYF,TGTGCCAGCAGCCCTTTCCCGGACGGAGCCAAAAACATTCAGTACTTC
NA,TRBV14,NA,TRBJ1-1,CASSQRPTVNTEAFF,TGTGCCAGCAGCCAACGTCCGACTGTGAACACTGAAGCTTTCTTT
NA,TRBV27,NA,TRBJ1-6,CASSSSLGDTRPNNSPLHF,TGTGCCAGCAGTTCCAGCCTGGGTGATACCCGTCCTAATAATTCACCCCTCCACTTT
NA,TRBV5-4,NA,TRBJ1-3,CASSPTSGNSGNTIYF,TGTGCCAGCTCGCCGACGTCGGGGAACTCTGGAAACACTATATATTTT
NA,TRBV9,NA,TRBJ1-2,CASSLTEDGYTF,TGTGCCAGCAGCTTGACAGAGGATGGCTACACCTTC
NA,TRBV2,NA,TRBJ2-7,CASSEKGVAYEQYF,TGTGCCAGCAGTGAAAAGGGGGTTGCCTACGAGCAGTACTTC